The T cell receptor (beta chain) described here comes from a study of T cells in Graves' hyperthyroidism and ophthalmopathy. This clonotype was picked up many times. Its antigen remains unidentified. Amplified TCR beta CDR3 regions derived from RNA transcripts. The HTBI set primed first-round TCR CDR3 RT-PCR. MiXCR, run by TCRdb on the multiplex PCR reads, gives a single entry per CDR3 protein. The sample has 700,000 to 950,000 distinct CDR3 sequences; under 45% are singletons. Germline V gives CDR1 SGHRS, CDR2 YFSETQ. CDR3 length: 15 residues. Trimming stripped 4 bases from V and 0 bases from J, with 13 bases between. Overall study results and limits: A median 6.5 months before onset, the model predicted ophthalmopathy.

This sequence originates from a woman between 40 and 55 years old with Graves' hyperthyroidism. The chain joins TRBV5-1 to TRBJ1-1, with D possibly being TRBD1 (6 bases). The source material was blood. CDR3 in amino acids: CASSVGQSMNTEAFF. The CDR3, as DNA: TGCGCCAGCAGCGTTGGACAGAGCATGAACACTGAAGCTTTCTTT.